The 8 T cell receptor beta chains in this list originate from one sample, sequenced in a study of radiation and T cells in renal cell carcinoma. Time point of the sample: blood 2 weeks post-SBRT. Treatment of the sample: 15 Gy SBRT to primary tumor, nephrectomy 4 weeks later. Sequencing used immunoSEQ multiplex PCR; TCRdb keeps in-frame clones, though not all of them. The profile shows 100,000 to 150,000 clones, around nine tenths of them singletons. This sample comprised blood, obtained from a patient whose treatment included radiotherapy and nephrectomy. The receptors originated from a woman in her sixties or seventies with renal cell carcinoma.

The chain joins TRBV15 to TRBJ2-7; no definite D call. Germline values: CDR1 LNHNV, CDR2 YYDKDF (reference sequence). This CDR3 contains 11 residues. V lost 9 bases and J lost 3, with 9 bases in between. DNA of the CDR3: TGTGCCACTGGTGTAGGCTACGAGCAGTACTTC. Translated, it gives CATGVGYEQYF.

The chain links TRBV2 to TRBJ2-1; TRBD2 matches 15 bases. The CDR3 is made up of 15 amino acids. V dropped 9 bases and J dropped 9; count of bases not matched to a gene: 9. The germline V gene has CDR1 SNHLY and CDR2 FYNNEI. The CDR3 is CASRRTSGGGAEQFF. The CDR3 nucleotides read TGTGCCAGTCGAAGGACTAGCGGGGGGGGAGCTGAGCAGTTCTTC. Full variable domain (remainder filled in from reference TRBV2 and TRBJ2-1): EPEVTQTPSHQVTQMGQEVILRCVPISNHLYFYWYRQILGQKVEFLVSFYNNEISEKSEIFDDQFSVERPDGSNFTLKIRSTKLEDSAMYFCASRRTSGGGAEQFFGPGTRLTVL.

The chain joins TRBV10-2 to TRBJ2-5, with 10 bases identical to TRBD2. Losses at the gene ends were 7 bases for V and 4 bases for J; bases not matched to a gene: 9. Germline V lookup: CDR1 WSHSY, CDR2 SAAADI. The CDR3 spans 15 residues. In DNA form, the CDR3 reads TGCGCCAGCAAGGGTAGCGGGGGGACCTTAGAGACCCAGTACTTC. It yields the protein CASKGSGGTLETQYF.

The count of this clone is one. This chain links TRBV27 with TRBJ1-1; TRBD1 matches 7 bases. The germline V gene has CDR1 MNHEY and CDR2 SMNVEV (reference sequence). The CDR3 runs to 15 residues. The trim removed 5 bases at V and 1 base at J, leaving 7 bases unmatched. The chain's CDR3 is CASSPYRGWNTEAFF. The CDR3 nucleotides read TGTGCCAGCAGTCCATACAGGGGTTGGAACACTGAAGCTTTCTTT.

V is TRBV30 and J is TRBJ2-7; 7 bases match TRBD2. Germline V lookup: CDR1 GTSNPN, CDR2 SVGIG (reference sequence). Trimming cost V 8 bases and J 1 base; bases outside gene matches: 11. The CDR3 loop spans 14 amino acids. In DNA, the CDR3 is TGTGCCGGCCAGGGACTAACTCGATCCTACGAGCAGTACTTC. Residues: CAGQGLTRSYEQYF.

V is TRBV4-3 and J is TRBJ2-1, with 8 bases identical to TRBD1. Germline V gene lookup returns CDR1 LGHNA and CDR2 YSLEER. The J segment lost 9 bases and the V segment lost 4 bases, leaving 8 bases of the junction unmatched. The CDR3 has 14 amino acids. The CDR3, as DNA: TGCGCCAGCAGCCTACAATTACAGGGGGGTGAGCAGTTCTTC. It specifies CASSLQLQGGEQFF.

This chain's CDR3 is CASSEALRNNEQFF. The CDR3 nucleotides read TGTGCCAGCAGTGAAGCGCTTCGGAACAATGAGCAGTTCTTC. The rearrangement links TRBV6-1 to TRBJ2-1; D not certain. From germline, CDR1 is MNHNS and CDR2 SASEGT. The CDR3 runs 14 residues. Between the trimmed V and J ends, which lost 0 bases and 5 bases, there was a span of 8 bases.

The rearrangement joins TRBV7-9 to TRBJ1-2; D is unclear. Germline CDR1 and CDR2: SEHNR and FQNEAQ (reference sequence). The CDR3 sequence is 16 residues long. V lost 5 bases and J lost 1, with 17 bases in between. The CDR3 sequence: CASSLSLAASNYGYTF. For the CDR3, the DNA is TGTGCCAGCAGCCTTTCTTTGGCAGCTAGTAACTATGGCTACACCTTC. Full variable domain (missing parts from reference TRBV7-9 and TRBJ1-2): DTGVSQNPRHKITKRGQNVTFRCDPISEHNRLYWYRQTLGQGPEFLTYFQNEAQLEKSRLLSDRFSAERPKGSFSTLEIQRTEQGDSAMYLCASSLSLAASNYGYTFGSGTRLTVV.